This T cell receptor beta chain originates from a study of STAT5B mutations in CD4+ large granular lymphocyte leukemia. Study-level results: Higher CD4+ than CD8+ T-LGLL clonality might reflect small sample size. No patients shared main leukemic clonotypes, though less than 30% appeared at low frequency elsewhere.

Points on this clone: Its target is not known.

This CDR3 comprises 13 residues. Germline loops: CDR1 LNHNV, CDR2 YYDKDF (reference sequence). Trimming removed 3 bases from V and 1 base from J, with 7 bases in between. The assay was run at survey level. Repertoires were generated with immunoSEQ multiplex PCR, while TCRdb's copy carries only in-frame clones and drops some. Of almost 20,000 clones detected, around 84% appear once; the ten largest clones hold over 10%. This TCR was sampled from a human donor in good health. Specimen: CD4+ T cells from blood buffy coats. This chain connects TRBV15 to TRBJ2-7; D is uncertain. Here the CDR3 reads CATSSPISYEQYF. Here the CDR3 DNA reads TGTGCCACCAGCAGTCCTATTTCCTACGAGCAGTACTTC. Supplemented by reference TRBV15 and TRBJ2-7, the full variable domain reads DAMVIQNPRYQVTQFGKPVTLSCSQTLNHNVMYWYQQKSSQAPKLLFHYYDKDFNNEADTPDNFQSRRPNTSFCFLDIRSPGLGDTAMYLCATSSPISYEQYFGPGTRLTVT.